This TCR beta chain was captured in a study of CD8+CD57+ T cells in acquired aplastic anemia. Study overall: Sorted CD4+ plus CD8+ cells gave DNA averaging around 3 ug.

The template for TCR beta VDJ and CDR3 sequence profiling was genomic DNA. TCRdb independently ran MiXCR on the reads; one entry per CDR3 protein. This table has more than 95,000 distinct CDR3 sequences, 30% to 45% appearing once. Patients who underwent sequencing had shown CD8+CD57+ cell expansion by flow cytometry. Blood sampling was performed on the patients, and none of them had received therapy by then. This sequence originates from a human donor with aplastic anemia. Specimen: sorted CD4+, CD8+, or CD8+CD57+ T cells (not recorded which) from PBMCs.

CDR3 sequence (DNA): TGCGCCAGCAGCTTACGGGCAGGGGGTAACACTGAAGCTTTCTTT. It yields the protein CASSLRAGGNTEAFF. The V and J genes are TRBV5-1 and TRBJ1-1, with TRBD1 identical over 7 bases. The CDR3 runs to 15 residues. Germline CDR1 is SGHRS and CDR2 is YFSETQ. V dropped 2 bases and J dropped 2; count of bases not matched to a gene: 6.